Listed below are T cell receptor beta chains from one sample, sequenced in a study of blood T cell repertoires in COVID-19. Assay: immunoSEQ multiplex PCR; the TCRdb copy retains only in-frame clones and omits some. This repertoire shows tens of thousands of clones, about four fifths found once; its top ten account for around 25%. The sequenced sample consisted of peripheral blood. Every receptor here comes from a human donor in a cohort sampled during active COVID-19. CDR3s include the opening cysteine and the closing phenylalanine or tryptophan. A D gene is named only where the DNA matches it firmly. Clone size appears in some rows only: once, few, many, or a class for an expanded clone.

clone size | J gene | V gene | D gene | CDR3 protein | CDR3 DNA
NA | TRBJ1-2 | TRBV5-6 | NA | CASSRRGGGPSSYTF | TGTGCCAGCAGCCGGAGGGGGGGAGGCCCTAGTAGCTACACCTTC
NA | TRBJ2-1 | TRBV3-1/TRBV3-2 | NA | CASSQDPSGAYNEQFF | TGTGCCAGCAGCCAAGATCCGAGCGGAGCATACAATGAGCAGTTCTTC
NA | TRBJ1-6 | TRBV3-1/TRBV3-2 | NA | CASSPGHGGNSPLHF | TGTGCCAGCAGCCCGGGACACGGTGGTAATTCACCCCTCCACTTT
NA | TRBJ1-2 | TRBV10-1 | TRBD1 | CASTSGGRDGYTF | TGCGCCAGCACCTCAGGGGGCCGTGATGGCTACACCTTC
NA | TRBJ1-1 | TRBV10-3 | TRBD1 | CAISVQGDTEAFF | TGTGCCATCAGTGTTCAGGGGGACACTGAAGCTTTCTTT
NA | TRBJ1-5 | TRBV2 | NA | CASSELNRDQPQHF | TGTGCCAGCAGTGAACTTAACAGAGATCAGCCCCAGCATTTT
NA | TRBJ1-2 | TRBV28 | NA | CASSSTGDGYTF | TGTGCCAGCAGTTCAACGGGGGATGGCTACACCTTC
medium-sized | TRBJ1-1 | TRBV4-3 | TRBD1 | CASSPSTGGWTEAFF | TGCGCCAGCAGCCCATCGACAGGGGGCTGGACTGAAGCTTTCTTT
NA | TRBJ2-7 | TRBV7-2 | NA | CASSSRGYEQYF | TGTGCCAGCAGCTCCAGGGGTTACGAGCAGTACTTC
NA | TRBJ2-3 | TRBV4-3 | NA | CASSQQAGGRDTQYF | TGCGCCAGCAGCCAACAAGCCGGAGGACGGGATACGCAGTATTTT
NA | TRBJ1-6 | TRBV6-5 | NA | CASSYEGRTSPLHF | TGTGCCAGCAGTTACGAGGGTAGGACTTCACCCCTCCACTTT
NA | TRBJ2-1 | TRBV7-9 | TRBD1 | CASSAPGTGYNEQFF | TGTGCCAGCAGCGCCCCCGGGACAGGGTACAATGAGCAGTTCTTC
NA | TRBJ2-1 | TRBV19 | TRBD1 | CASSGQTSYNEQFF | TGTGCCAGTTCGGGACAGACCTCCTACAATGAGCAGTTCTTC
NA | TRBJ2-7 | TRBV2 | TRBD2 | CASSEALSLAVPYEQYF | TGTGCCAGCAGTGAAGCGCTTTCGCTAGCGGTTCCCTACGAGCAGTACTTC
NA | TRBJ1-5 | TRBV6-2/TRBV6-3 | TRBD1 | CASSPGTASNQPQHF | TGTGCCAGCAGTCCCGGGACAGCTAGCAATCAGCCCCAGCATTTT